Below are 14 T cell receptor beta chains sequenced from a single sample in a study of molecular identifiers for immune sequencing clone quantification. Via MiXCR, TCRdb re-called the PCR reads, giving one row per CDR3 protein. The sample contains 250,000 to 350,000 distinct CDR3 sequences, over 20% of which appear only once. The material sequenced was naive CD8+ T cells from blood, with Jurkat cell RNA spiked in. The sample's subset: FACS-sorted CD8+CD4-CCR7+CD45RA+ naive T cells. The source is a human donor in good health. Some libraries in this study had Jurkat cell RNA spiked in.

This clonotype showed up many times. The CDR3: CASSPRGATFHEQYF. CDR3 sequence (DNA): TGCGCCAGCAGCCCGAGGGGGGCGACCTTCCACGAGCAGTACTTC. The chain joins TRBV5-1 to TRBJ2-7; D might be TRBD1 or TRBD2, each matching 6 bases. V lost 4 bases and J 5 bases, leaving 19 bases between the germline ends. This CDR3 contains 15 residues. Germline V gene sequence: CDR1 SGHRS, CDR2 YFSETQ.

This clonotype was recorded at least ten times. CDR3: CASSQKPANTGELFF. CDR3 in DNA: TGTGCCAGCAGCCAGAAACCAGCGAACACCGGGGAGCTGTTTTTT. The chain carries TRBV5-4 and TRBJ2-2; the D is unclear. With 4 bases removed from V and 0 bases from J, the gap between germline ends came to 10 bases. Germline V gene sequence: CDR1 SGHNT, CDR2 YYREEE (reference sequence). The CDR3 totals 15 residues.

The chain couples TRBV12-3 or TRBV12-4 to TRBJ1-4; D not certain. The V end lost 6 bases, the J end lost 2 bases, and 10 bases lay between the germline ends. The CDR3 has 14 residues. CDR3 protein: CASSSSFTNEKLFF. In nucleotides, the CDR3 is TGTGCCAGCAGCTCGAGCTTTACTAATGAAAAACTGTTTTTT.

The sample holds many counts of this clonotype. The chain uses TRBV9 and TRBJ2-3; D not certain. The germline V gene encodes CDR1 SGDLS and CDR2 YYNGEE. There are 12 residues in the CDR3. With 3 bases removed from V and 4 bases from J, the gap between germline ends came to 6 bases. This CDR3 reads CASSAPADTQYF. For the CDR3, the DNA is TGTGCCAGCAGCGCCCCGGCAGATACGCAGTATTTT.

This clonotype was recorded many times. The genes are TRBV30 and TRBJ1-4; D is unresolved. The ends were cut back, 2 bases at V and 5 bases at J, with 6 bases in the middle. Germline V gene sequence: CDR1 GTSNPN, CDR2 SVGIG (reference sequence). The CDR3 has 12 amino acids. The CDR3 protein is CAWSPMNEKLFF. CDR3 coding DNA: TGTGCCTGGAGTCCTATGAATGAAAAACTGTTTTTT.

This clonotype was recorded at least ten times. The chain uses TRBV7-3 and TRBJ2-3, with D possibly TRBD2 on 6 matching bases. The CDR3 is 15 amino acids. The V and J ends lost 5 bases and 3 bases respectively, with 15 bases between them. Germline-derived CDR1 and CDR2 are SGHTA and FQGTGA. CDR3 residues: CASSESGLTTDTQYF. The CDR3 DNA reads as TGTGCCAGCAGCGAATCGGGACTTACAACAGATACGCAGTATTTT.

The table lists this clonotype with many counts. The V call is TRBV29-1, the J call TRBJ2-5; TRBD2 aligns across 12 bases. V lost 3 bases and J lost 7; bases outside the gene matches: 6. There are 14 residues in the CDR3. CDR1 and CDR2 (germline): SQVTM, ANQGSEA. The CDR3 DNA sequence: TGCAGCGTTGAGGGACTAGCGGGCCACCGGACCCAGTACTTC. This gives the protein CSVEGLAGHRTQYF.

This clonotype was observed at least ten times. The CDR3 loop reads CAISEGRTISYEQYF. DNA of the CDR3: TGTGCCATCAGCGAGGGACGGACTATCTCCTACGAGCAGTACTTC. V usage is TRBV10-3 and J usage is TRBJ2-7, with a possible D match to TRBD2 (6 bases). The CDR3 consists of 15 residues. Germline CDR1 reads ENHRY; CDR2 reads SYGVKD. With 6 bases removed from V and 0 bases from J, the gap between germline ends came to 15 bases.

The table lists this clonotype with many counts. V and J are TRBV29-1 and TRBJ2-3, with a weak D call TRBD1 (6 bases). The V gene's germline CDR1 is SQVTM and CDR2 ANQGSEA. V dropped 2 bases and J dropped 0 bases, with 12 bases sitting between them. This CDR3 spans 15 amino acids. The CDR3 DNA reads as TGCAGCGTTGAACCTGGGACAACTAGCACAGATACGCAGTATTTT. This translates into CSVEPGTTSTDTQYF.

The table lists this clonotype with a few counts. V gene TRBV9 combines with J gene TRBJ2-1, with a weak D call TRBD1 (5 bases). The CDR3 has 12 residues. The germline CDR1 and CDR2 sequences are SGDLS and YYNGEE. Trimming stripped 0 bases from V and 10 bases from J, with 8 bases between. The CDR3 DNA is TGTGCCAGCAGCGTAGGGACACCCGAGCAGTTCTTC. Protein: CASSVGTPEQFF.

Regarding this clonotype: A much larger clone is a single base away; this may be a read error. The chain is built from TRBV28 and TRBJ2-7, with D perhaps matching TRBD2 (5 bases). Germline values: CDR1 MDHEN, CDR2 SYDVKM. This CDR3 is built from 14 residues. Between the trimmed V and J ends, which lost 8 bases and 7 bases, there was a span of 21 bases. CDR3 region: CASGPEDPSGEQYF. The CDR3 region has the DNA TGTGCCAGCGGCCCGGAGGACCCTTCGGGGGAGCAGTACTTC.

This clonotype was seen once. This sequence may be a read error, since a much larger clone differs from it by one base. CDR3 region: CASSQDQGVHNEQFF. As DNA, the CDR3 is TGCGCCAGCAGCCAAGATCAGGGAGTACACAATGAGCAGTTCTTC. The chain is built from TRBV4-3 and TRBJ2-1; the D gene could be TRBD1 or TRBD2 (5 bases each). CDR3 length equals 15 residues. Germline CDR1 and CDR2: LGHNA and YSLEER. V was shortened by 0 bases and J by 5 bases, with 11 bases between the two germline ends.

This clonotype has a count of ten or more. This chain connects TRBV7-9 to TRBJ2-1; 10 nucleotides align to TRBD2. There are 15 residues in the CDR3. V gave up 5 bases and J gave up 2 bases; unmatched junction bases: 3. Looked up from germline, CDR1 is SEHNR and CDR2 is FQNEAQ (reference sequence). In DNA form, the CDR3 reads TGTGCCAGCAGCACCACTAGCGGGGCCTACAATGAGCAGTTCTTC. Amino acid sequence: CASSTTSGAYNEQFF.

This clonotype came up a few times. This sequence joins TRBV27 and TRBJ2-1; 8 positions match TRBD1. The CDR3 sequence is 14 residues long. The germline gives CDR1 MNHEY, CDR2 SMNVEV (reference sequence). V was clipped by 8 bases and J by 9 bases; unmatched bases: 12. CDR3 loop: CASGPLRGPGEQFF. The CDR3 nucleotides read TGTGCCAGCGGACCGCTCAGGGGGCCTGGTGAGCAGTTCTTC.